This T cell receptor beta chain was profiled in a study of T cell clonality in common variable immunodeficiency. Clones were sequenced by immunoSEQ multiplex PCR, and TCRdb holds only the in-frame ones, with some missing. The sample holds 50,000 to 60,000 clones, and no clone turns up only once. CDR3 length: 15 residues. Per germline, CDR1 SGHTA and CDR2 FQGTGA. Trimming cost V 2 bases and J 8 bases, with 16 bases left between them. This clone occurred many times. Read data end 3 residues before the CDR3 end; the end is taken from the germline J gene. Sample: peripheral blood mononuclear cells. The receptor's source is a person aged 18-70 years in good health. The chain couples TRBV7-3 to TRBJ2-1; D is perhaps TRBD2 (6 bases). CDR3 protein: CASSLGGLGGDEQFF. The sequenced part of the CDR3 DNA is TGTGCCAGCAGCTTAGGTGGACTGGGGGGAGATGAG.